This entry lists 13 T cell receptor beta chains sequenced from one sample in a study of T cell responses to AZD1222 COVID-19 vaccine. TCRdb keeps only in-frame clones here, not all; method: immunoSEQ multiplex PCR. The sample has nearly 110,000 clones, about 90% seen once. The material sequenced was peripheral blood, taken 28 days after the second AZD1222 dose. The receptor source for this set is an adult who received the AZD1222 COVID-19 vaccine.

V is TRBV6-2 or TRBV6-3 and J is TRBJ2-3; the D gene is possibly TRBD1 (5 bases). The CDR3 runs 14 residues. Germline V gene lookup returns CDR1 MNHEY and CDR2 SVGEGT. V lost 2 bases and J lost 1, with 7 bases in between. CDR3 in amino acids: CASSYQGRTDTQYF. In nucleotides, the CDR3 is TGTGCCAGCAGTTACCAGGGCCGCACAGATACGCAGTATTTT.

This clone appeared a single time. This chain joins TRBV4-3 and TRBJ2-1; no clear D gene. The germline gives CDR1 LGHNA, CDR2 YSLEER. V was trimmed by 0 bases and J by 10 bases, leaving 13 bases between them. This CDR3 contains 14 residues. In nucleotides, the CDR3 is TGCGCCAGCAGCCAAGATCTTCACGTGGGCGAGCAGTTCTTC. Translation gives CASSQDLHVGEQFF.

The rearrangement joins TRBV19 to TRBJ1-1; maybe TRBD1 (5 bases). The CDR3 has 14 residues. Germline lookup yields CDR1 LNHDA and CDR2 SQIVND (reference sequence). V gave up 3 bases and J gave up 7 bases, with 15 bases separating them. The CDR3 region is CASSIGRALGEAFF. CDR3 bases: TGTGCCAGTAGTATCGGCAGGGCGCTGGGTGAAGCTTTCTTT.

The V call is TRBV5-8, the J call TRBJ2-6; D is ambiguous. Germline V gene lookup returns CDR1 SGHTS and CDR2 YDEGEE. This CDR3 spans 14 amino acids. With 5 bases removed from V and 2 bases from J, the gap between germline ends came to 8 bases. CDR3: CASRIVAGANVLTF. The CDR3 DNA reads as TGTGCCAGCAGGATAGTTGCTGGGGCCAACGTCCTGACTTTC.

The rearrangement uses TRBV14 and TRBJ2-1; 7 bases are shared with TRBD1. The V and J ends lost 0 bases and 3 bases, in that order; junction bases with no gene match: 2. The CDR3 runs 15 residues. Germline V gene data show CDR1 as SGHDN and CDR2 as FVKESK. CDR3 sequence reads: CASSQDQGDYNEQFF. CDR3 DNA sequence: TGTGCCAGCAGCCAAGACCAGGGGGACTACAATGAGCAGTTCTTC.

V and J are TRBV30 and TRBJ2-7; TRBD1 aligns across 8 bases. Losses at the gene ends were 1 base for V and 4 bases for J; bases not matched to a gene: 6. The CDR3 has 14 amino acids. CDR1 is GTSNPN, CDR2 SVGIG, per germline (reference sequence). CDR3 nucleotides: TGTGCCTGGAGTGCCGGACAGGGCTTTTACGAGCAGTACTTC. Amino acids: CAWSAGQGFYEQYF.

The rearrangement links TRBV6-5 to TRBJ2-3, with 10 nucleotides matching TRBD2. The CDR3 covers 15 residues. The germline V gene has CDR1 MNHEY and CDR2 SVGAGI. Trimming removed 6 bases from V and 2 bases from J; junction bases left unmatched: 5. DNA of the CDR3: TGTGCCAGCAGGTCTAGCGGGGGCAACACAGATACGCAGTATTTT. Its translation: CASRSSGGNTDTQYF.

The V gene is TRBV5-1, the J gene TRBJ2-5; TRBD1 or TRBD2 may be the D gene (6 bases each). V lost 2 bases, J lost 1 base, and 15 bases lay in between. The CDR3 contains 16 residues. Germline loops: CDR1 SGHRS, CDR2 YFSETQ. CDR3: CASSFPTGGPQETQYF. The CDR3 region has the DNA TGCGCCAGCAGCTTTCCGACAGGAGGGCCCCAAGAGACCCAGTACTTC.

This chain connects TRBV5-6 to TRBJ1-1; D uncertain. This CDR3 spans 12 amino acids. The germline V and J ends were trimmed by 2 bases and 8 bases, with 10 bases remaining between them. Germline V gives CDR1 SGHDT, CDR2 YYEEEE. CDR3 bases: TGTGCCAGCAGCTTAACGGGGATGGAAGCTTTCTTT. It is translated as CASSLTGMEAFF.

This CDR3 reads CASSLSTGAYNEQFF. The CDR3 nucleotides read TGTGCCAGCAGCTTAAGTACAGGGGCCTACAATGAGCAGTTCTTC. The V and J genes are TRBV7-9 and TRBJ2-1; the match to TRBD1 covers 7 bases. Germline V gene lookup returns CDR1 SEHNR and CDR2 FQNEAQ (reference sequence). Germline trimming cut 2 bases from V and 2 bases from J; bases unmatched to any gene: 3. The length of the CDR3 is 15 residues.

This sequence joins TRBV13 and TRBJ2-1; D not certain. The germline V gene encodes CDR1 PRHDT and CDR2 FYEKMQ (reference sequence). The V gene lost 3 bases and the J gene lost 9 bases, with 9 bases spanning the gap. This CDR3 is 12 amino acids long. This CDR3 reads CASSFPSGEQFF. The CDR3 DNA is TGTGCCAGCAGCTTTCCGAGTGGTGAGCAGTTCTTC.

The chain joins TRBV7-9 to TRBJ2-7; D call uncertain. Per germline, CDR1 SEHNR and CDR2 FQNEAQ (reference sequence). The CDR3 covers 15 residues. V was clipped by 4 bases and J by 3 bases, with 16 bases between them. CDR3 nucleotides: TGTGCCAGCAGCTCCCCGGACCTACGAAACTACGAGCAGTACTTC. Amino acids: CASSSPDLRNYEQYF.

This sequence joins TRBV2 and TRBJ2-7, with 10 bases that match TRBD1. Trimming at V came to 2 bases and at J to 4 bases, leaving 5 bases not matched to a gene. CDR1 SNHLY and CDR2 FYNNEI come from the germline V gene. The CDR3 extends over 15 amino acids. DNA of the CDR3: TGTGCCAGCAGTGAAACGGGACAGGGGCGTTACGAGCAGTACTTC. The encoded protein is CASSETGQGRYEQYF.